Included here is one T cell receptor beta chain sequence, with context. Its specific antigen is unknown. One base away there is no much larger clone; base qualities are not given. From the germline V gene, CDR1 is SGHTA and CDR2 is FQGNSA. V and J lose 2 bases and 7 bases, and a span of 11 bases separates them. Including the terminal cysteine and phenylalanine, the CDR3 comprises 14 residues. Of the read, only the CDR3 DNA is kept; its 42 bases are in frame from base 1. These data originate in a study of shared clonotypes between healthy human individuals (dated by TCRdb to the early 2020s). Broadly, across the study: The cohort comprised a couple of women and a few men aged 18 to 49 years. Between about 0.94 and 8.9 billion PBMCs per donor were obtained by leukapheresis. Per donor, three plates each were used for CD4 naive and CD4 memory, two for CD8 naive, and one for CD8 memory. Libraries were prepared and TCR repertoires were sequenced by different laboratories using diverse techniques, in order to increase sequencing depth and limit assay-specific biases. To estimate repertoire size and how much clonotype sharing occurs between individuals, the study deeply sequenced the blood TCR repertoires of about 5 healthy adults. Overall study results and their limits: Pairwise subsampling indicated that sequencing depth was expected to affect the degree of clonotype sharing among donors. The genetic and exposure-history diversity represented was limited by the small number of donors. Sharing across several donors was observed for approximately 4.6% of naive CD4, 3.5% of naive CD8, 2% to 2.5% of memory CD4, and around 0.42% of memory CD8 clonotypes. Estimated clonotype richness was generally larger for naive than for memory subsets. Higher generation probabilities were observed for clonotypes shared by all four sorted-subset donors than for non-shared clonotypes. Sampling was restricted to blood, and TCR repertoires in tissues likely differ from the TCR repertoires found in blood. Incomplete sequencing was indicated by rarefaction of sorted-subset datasets, despite the large sequencing depth.

Donors were healthy HIV-negative adults with no recently reported acute infections or vaccinations. Every donor was a Caucasian adult living in Nashville, Tennessee, USA. CD4+ T cells were enriched by magnetic negative selection; naive cells were then positively selected on CD45RA, and the negative fraction formed the memory subset. Blood was obtained by leukapheresis, after which PBMCs were separated by Ficoll-Histopaque density gradient centrifugation and cryopreserved in liquid nitrogen vapor phase. Analytical flow cytometry was used to check the purity and quantity of each magnetically sorted T cell population. Genomic DNA was isolated from each sorted fraction and quantified by UV absorbance on a Nanodrop 2000c. Using the deep immunoSEQ assay, multiplex PCR amplified TCR CDR3 regions from genomic DNA. For each cell subset, the extracted genomic DNA was distributed evenly across all wells of several immunoSEQ 96-well plates, and each plate served as one replicate. For sorted subsets, each replicate PCR was loaded with approximately 0.2 ug genomic DNA, equivalent to 30,000 to 35,000 T cell genomes. Purified libraries were quantified with a Qubit 3.0 fluorometer, sized on a Bioanalyzer 2100, and re-quantified with the KAPA Library Quantification kit. Every immunoSEQ 96-well plate was sequenced on a separate single-read 150-cycle Illumina NextSeq 550 flow cell. In the source study's methods: Because the immunoSEQ output held only junctional sequences and lacked quality scores, the filtering could not match the filtering applied to full-length reads. Sequences were annotated with PyIR, a Python wrapper for IgBLAST v1.9, and V/J genes and CDR3 were assigned using IMGT germline references. Any read was removed if the V/J assignment was weak (E-value above 1e-6), the CDR3 was missing, or the read contained stop codons, out-of-frame junctions, or ambiguous translated residues. V3J clonotypes were defined as sequences sharing an identical inferred V gene, J gene, and CDR3 amino acid sequence. Percentage overlap between repertoires was computed as shared unique clonotypes divided by the size of the smaller repertoire. Repertoire richness was assessed with RTK rarefaction, the Chao1 estimator, and Recon v2.1 estimates of unobserved clonotypes. OLGA was used to compute generation probabilities for all TCRbeta clonotypes that the gDNA method yielded from a handful of donors. TCRdb's version of the immuneACCESS table is confined to in-frame rearrangements and falls short of the full clone set. An unresolved V gene accounts for under half of the shortfall where checked; the remainder is of unknown origin. The D gene and trimming were derived from the DNA, and the V and J assignments and clone size from that table. This sample comprises about 960,000 clones, 70% to 85% of them detected only once. Of the sample, approximately 1.5% falls within the top ten clones.

The origin of this receptor is a man aged 18 to 29 in good health. The sequenced sample was memory CD4+ T cells sorted from blood. The sample's cell subset or site label is to be understood as: CD45RA-negative fraction. The rearranged chain carries TRBV7-2 and TRBJ1-4; the best D guess is TRBD1, with 5 bases matching. The DNA sequence is as follows: TGTGCCAGCAGCTTACCCTCCCAGGGTGAAAAACTGTTTTTT. It codes for CASSLPSQGEKLFF.